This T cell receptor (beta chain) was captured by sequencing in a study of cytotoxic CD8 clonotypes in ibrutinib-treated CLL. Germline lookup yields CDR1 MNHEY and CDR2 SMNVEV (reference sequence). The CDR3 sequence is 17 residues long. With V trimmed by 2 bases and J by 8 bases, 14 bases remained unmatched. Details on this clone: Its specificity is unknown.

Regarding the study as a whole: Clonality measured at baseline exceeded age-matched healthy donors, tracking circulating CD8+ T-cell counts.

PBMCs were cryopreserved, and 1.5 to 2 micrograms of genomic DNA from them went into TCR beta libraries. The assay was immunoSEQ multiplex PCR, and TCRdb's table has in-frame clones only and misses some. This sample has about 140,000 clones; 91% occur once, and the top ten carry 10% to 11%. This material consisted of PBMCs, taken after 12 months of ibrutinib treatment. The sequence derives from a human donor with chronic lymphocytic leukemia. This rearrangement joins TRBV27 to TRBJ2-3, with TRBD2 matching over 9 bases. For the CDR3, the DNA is TGTGCCAGCAGTTTAATGGGCCCCTTAGCGGGAGTGAGTACGCAGTATTTT. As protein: CASSLMGPLAGVSTQYF.